One T cell receptor (beta chain) is described in this entry. Its antigen is unidentified. V was trimmed by 2 bases and J by 1 base, leaving 12 bases between them. Germline CDR1 and CDR2: LGHNT and FRNRAP. CDR3 length equals 15 residues. Sorted-subset replicate PCR reactions contained roughly 200 ng DNA, corresponding to tens of thousands of T cell genomes. Study processing details: ImmunoSEQ supplied junction-only sequences lacking quality scores, so filtering was different. This table comes from immunoSEQ multiplex PCR, and its TCRdb copy is limited to in-frame clones, with some not included. V and J calls and clone size are copied from that table; D and trimming were computed from the DNA. The sample comprises under 2,000,000 clones, roughly 95% of which are singletons, and less than 1.5% rests with the top ten. These data are taken from a study of shared clonotypes between healthy human individuals.

Study observations and caveats: Estimated richness was generally greater in naive than memory subsets.

Only CD45RO-negative cells positively selected for CCR7 counted as naive CD8 cells, so terminally differentiated effector memory CD45RA+ cells were excluded. V usage is TRBV12-5 and J usage is TRBJ2-7, with D hard to call. This TCR was sampled from a man younger than 30 in good health. Sequencing was performed on naive CD8+ T cells sorted from blood. CDR3 sequence: CASGLPVGQSYEQYF. CDR3 DNA sequence: TGTGCTAGTGGTTTGCCCGTCGGGCAGTCCTACGAGCAGTACTTC.